Each of the 22 T cell receptor beta chains below was sequenced from the same sample in a study of T cell changes during pregnancy in multiple sclerosis. Data came from immunoSEQ multiplex PCR; TCRdb stores just in-frame clones and leaves some out. The sample holds tens of thousands of clones, more than 75% seen once. Sequences were derived from peripheral blood, sampled in the first trimester of pregnancy. These receptors originate from a female donor in good health, enrolled as a control in a pregnancy study.

With respect to this clone: A read error may account for a junction end that differs from germline. The genes are TRBV11-3 and TRBJ1-1; 10 nucleotides agree with TRBD1. The CDR3 runs to 17 residues. CDR1 and CDR2 from the germline V gene are SGHNT and YENEEA. The CDR3 bases are TGTGCCAGCAGCCCCAGACAGGGGGCAAGGGTGAACGCTGAAGCTTTCTTT. Encoded protein: CASSPRQGARVNAEAFF.

The rearrangement uses TRBV2 and TRBJ2-7, with 9 bases matching TRBD2. The CDR3 covers 15 residues. The germline V gene has CDR1 SNHLY and CDR2 FYNNEI. Trimming at V came to 1 base and at J to 4 bases, leaving 5 bases not matched to a gene. This chain's CDR3 is CASSEGTSADYEQYF. The CDR3 nucleotides read TGTGCCAGCAGTGAAGGGACTAGCGCGGATTACGAGCAGTACTTC.

V and J are TRBV7-2 and TRBJ2-1; 12 nucleotides agree with TRBD2. CDR1 is SGHTA, CDR2 FQGNSA, per germline. Trimming cost V 4 bases and J 2 bases; bases outside gene matches: 3. The CDR3 contains 16 residues. The CDR3 nucleotides are TGTGCCAGCAGCTCCGGACTAGCGGGACCCTACAATGAGCAGTTCTTC. As protein: CASSSGLAGPYNEQFF. Using reference TRBV7-2 and TRBJ2-1 for the parts outside the CDR3, the full variable domain is GAGVSQSPSNKVTEKGKDVELRCDPISGHTALYWYRQSLGQGLEFLIYFQGNSAPDKSGLPSDRFSAERTGGSVSTLTIQRTQQEDSAVYLCASSSGLAGPYNEQFFGPGTRLTVL.

The V call is TRBV10-3, the J call TRBJ2-2; TRBD2 aligns across 9 bases. V trimming: 8 bases; J trimming: 4 bases; junction bases outside the gene matches: 35. The CDR3 sequence is 24 residues long. Looked up from germline, CDR1 is ENHRY and CDR2 is SYGVKD. Written as DNA, the CDR3 is TGTGCCATCGGAAAAAGCCCGGGACAATCAAATAGCGGGAGCTTATACAGGTCCACCGGGGAGCTGTTTTTT. Amino acids: CAIGKSPGQSNSGSLYRSTGELFF.

The chain links TRBV9 to TRBJ1-4; 9 positions agree with TRBD1. V shed 4 bases and J 5 bases; nucleotides not matched to a gene: 6. CDR3 size: 15 residues. Germline values: CDR1 SGDLS, CDR2 YYNGEE. The CDR3 region has the DNA TGTGCCAGCAGCCTGGGGACAGGGAGAAATGAAAAACTGTTTTTT. Its translation: CASSLGTGRNEKLFF.

V usage is TRBV5-4 and J usage is TRBJ1-2, with no clear D. Germline V lookup: CDR1 SGHNT, CDR2 YYREEE (reference sequence). The CDR3 runs to 13 residues. Trimming left V 2 bases short and J 0 bases short, with 5 bases between. CDR3 nucleotide sequence: TGTGCCAGCAGCTTACATACTAACTATGGCTACACCTTC. This translates into CASSLHTNYGYTF.

V and J are TRBV9 and TRBJ1-2, with 10 bases identical to TRBD1. Germline V lookup: CDR1 SGDLS, CDR2 YYNGEE. The length of the CDR3 is 17 residues. V lost 3 bases and J lost 1; bases outside the gene matches: 9. This CDR3 is CASSGDPRTGGNYGYTF. Written as DNA, the CDR3 is TGTGCCAGCAGCGGAGACCCGCGGACAGGGGGTAACTATGGCTACACCTTC.

The chain joins TRBV19 to TRBJ2-1; TRBD2 matches at 9 bases. Germline CDR1 reads LNHDA; CDR2 reads SQIVND (reference sequence). With V trimmed by 5 bases and J by 0 bases, 2 bases remained unmatched. CDR3 length: 15 amino acids. The CDR3 loop reads CASSVSGSSYNEQFF. In DNA, the CDR3 is TGTGCCAGTAGTGTTAGCGGGAGCTCCTACAATGAGCAGTTCTTC.

CDR3 sequence (DNA): TGTGCCAGCAGCTTAGCTCTAGCGGGAGTCACCGGGGAGCTGTTTTTT. Protein sequence: CASSLALAGVTGELFF. J is TRBJ2-2 and V is TRBV7-6, with TRBD2 matching 10 bases. V lost 0 bases and J lost 4; bases outside the gene matches: 2. Germline CDR1 is SGHVS and CDR2 is FNYEAQ. The CDR3 has 16 residues.

The CDR3 coding sequence is TGTGCCTGGACCCGGGACTCCGATACGCAGTATTTT. It codes for CAWTRDSDTQYF. This rearrangement joins TRBV30 to TRBJ2-3; perhaps TRBD2 as D (6 bases). This CDR3 contains 12 residues. CDR1 GTSNPN and CDR2 SVGIG come from the germline V gene (reference sequence). The V gene lost 4 bases and the J gene lost 6 bases, with 11 bases spanning the gap.

CDR3 nucleotides: TGTGCCAGCAGTCGGACAGGGGATGGCTACACCTTC. Amino acid sequence: CASSRTGDGYTF. The genes are TRBV6-5 and TRBJ1-2, with TRBD1 matching 9 bases. This CDR3 contains 12 residues. After removal of 5 bases from V and 6 bases from J, the junction contained 1 base not matched to a gene. Germline V gene sequence: CDR1 MNHEY, CDR2 SVGAGI.

This chain connects TRBV25-1 to TRBJ1-2; TRBD1 matches at 8 bases. V was pared by 9 bases and J by 2 bases, with 8 bases of the junction left unmatched. The CDR3 covers 14 residues. The V gene's germline CDR1 is MGHDK and CDR2 SYGVNS. This chain's CDR3 is CASADRAGNYGYTF. CDR3 in DNA: TGTGCCAGTGCGGACAGGGCGGGGAACTATGGCTACACCTTC.

This chain uses TRBV7-2 with TRBJ1-3; 11 positions match TRBD1. Unmatched junction bases numbered 7, after V lost 3 bases and J lost 3 bases. In germline, CDR1 is SGHTA, CDR2 FQGNSA. The length of the CDR3 is 17 residues. CDR3 sequence: CASSFYGQGANGNTIYF. DNA for the CDR3: TGTGCCAGCAGCTTTTACGGACAGGGGGCTAATGGAAACACCATATATTTT.

The J gene is TRBJ2-5, the V gene TRBV7-2; 7 bases are a match to TRBD1. Germline V gene data show CDR1 as SGHTA and CDR2 as FQGNSA. Germline trimming cut 1 base from V and 6 bases from J; bases unmatched to any gene: 2. The length of the CDR3 is 13 residues. CDR3 bases: TGTGCCAGCAGCTTAGAGGGGGCAAAGACCCAGTACTTC. Protein sequence: CASSLEGAKTQYF.

In this sample, this clone turned up once. This chain links TRBV6-6 with TRBJ2-5; 10 positions agree with TRBD1. CDR1 MNHNY and CDR2 SVGAGI come from the germline V gene (reference sequence). The V segment lost 2 bases and the J segment 7 bases; nucleotides outside the gene matches: 7. This CDR3 spans 15 amino acids. CDR3 region: CASSYPGQGSVTQYF. CDR3 bases: TGTGCCAGCAGTTACCCGGGACAGGGGTCTGTGACCCAGTACTTC.

The rearrangement uses TRBV5-1 and TRBJ1-1, with 10 bases matching TRBD1. V shed 2 bases and J 3 bases; nucleotides not matched to a gene: 10. This CDR3 comprises 17 residues. The germline V gene has CDR1 SGHRS and CDR2 YFSETQ. CDR3 in DNA: TGCGCCAGCAGCTTACCGGGACAGGGGAGGTTTGACACTGAAGCTTTCTTT. This encodes CASSLPGQGRFDTEAFF.

The chain couples TRBV4-3 to TRBJ2-3; D is undetermined. CDR1 and CDR2 (germline): LGHNA, YSLEER. The CDR3 runs to 14 residues. V gave up 0 bases and J gave up 8 bases, with 12 bases separating them. This chain's CDR3 is CASSQDEALLTQYF. DNA for the CDR3: TGCGCCAGCAGCCAAGATGAGGCTCTACTTACGCAGTATTTT.

The CDR3 coding sequence is TGTGCCAGCTCACCACAGGACAGGGCCAACTATGGCTACACCTTC. Amino acids: CASSPQDRANYGYTF. V usage is TRBV18 and J usage is TRBJ1-2, with 8 bases that match TRBD1. This CDR3 is built from 15 residues. The V segment lost 1 base and the J segment 2 bases; nucleotides outside the gene matches: 3. CDR1 is KGHSH, CDR2 LQKENI, per germline.

The chain links TRBV19 to TRBJ1-2; 11 nucleotides align to TRBD1. The length of the CDR3 is 14 residues. Per the germline V gene, CDR1 is LNHDA and CDR2 is SQIVND (reference sequence). The V segment lost 6 bases and the J segment 8 bases; nucleotides outside the gene matches: 8. The CDR3 bases are TGTGCCAGTAGGGACCGGGACAGGGGGATCGGCTACACCTTC. This translates into CASRDRDRGIGYTF.

The chain combines TRBV5-1 with TRBJ2-5; TRBD2 matches at 7 bases. The V gene end was trimmed by 0 bases and the J gene end by 4 bases; junction bases not matched to a gene: 6. Germline V gene data show CDR1 as SGHRS and CDR2 as YFSETQ. The CDR3 is 15 amino acids. The CDR3 loop is CASSLARASGETQYF. DNA for the CDR3: TGCGCCAGCAGCTTGGCCCGGGCTAGCGGAGAGACCCAGTACTTC.

The CDR3, as DNA: TGTGCCAGCAGCTTAGCCGGGAGGATCTATGAGCAGTTCTTC. This gives the protein CASSLAGRIYEQFF. V is TRBV13 and J is TRBJ2-1, with TRBD2 matching 7 bases. The CDR3 loop spans 14 amino acids. Trimming cost V 1 base and J 8 bases; bases outside gene matches: 5. Germline CDR1 reads PRHDT; CDR2 reads FYEKMQ (reference sequence). The complete variable domain, with remaining parts taken from reference TRBV13 and TRBJ2-1, reads AAGVIQSPRHLIKEKRETATLKCYPIPRHDTVYWYQQGPGQDPQFLISFYEKMQSDKGSIPDRFSAQQFSDYHSELNMSSLELGDSALYFCASSLAGRIYEQFFGPGTRLTVL.

The CDR3 DNA is TGTGCCAGCAGTGAAGCGGGACTAGTCACAGATACGCAGTATTTT. Translated: CASSEAGLVTDTQYF. V is TRBV6-1 and J is TRBJ2-3; 8 bases map to TRBD2. The J segment lost 2 bases and the V segment lost 0 bases, leaving 1 base of the junction unmatched. Germline CDR1 MNHNS, CDR2 SASEGT. The CDR3 is made up of 15 amino acids.